Each of the 28 T cell receptor beta chains below was sequenced from the same sample in a study of blood T cell repertoires in COVID-19. Some clones are missing from TCRdb's copy, which holds only in-frame ones; the method was immunoSEQ multiplex PCR. The data hold 80,000 to 90,000 clones, with 70% to 90% observed a single time. Sequenced: peripheral blood. The origin of the receptors is a man between 60 and 70 years old with acute or convalescent COVID-19.

The gene calls are TRBV29-1 and TRBJ1-1; perhaps TRBD1 as D (5 bases). Germline V gene lookup returns CDR1 SQVTM and CDR2 ANQGSEA. V gave up 4 bases and J gave up 1 base, with 13 bases separating them. This CDR3 is built from 14 residues. The CDR3, as DNA: TGCAGCGTTGTAAATCCAGGGAAGAACACTGAAGCTTTCTTT. Residues: CSVVNPGKNTEAFF.

The V gene is TRBV10-3, the J gene TRBJ1-5; D unclear. V was clipped by 2 bases and J by 4 bases, with 6 bases between them. The CDR3 has 13 residues. CDR1 and CDR2 (germline): ENHRY, SYGVKD. Here the CDR3 DNA reads TGTGCCATCAGTGAGACAGAAAATCAGCCCCAGCATTTT. As protein: CAISETENQPQHF.

The chain recombines TRBV25-1 with TRBJ2-3; the match to TRBD1 covers 7 bases. The CDR3 consists of 15 residues. CDR1 and CDR2 (germline): MGHDK, SYGVNS. Trimming cost V 4 bases and J 2 bases; bases outside gene matches: 6. Written as DNA, the CDR3 is TGTGCCAGCAGTGTACTCGGGACAGTCACAGATACGCAGTATTTT. Its protein is CASSVLGTVTDTQYF.

The genes are TRBV12-3 or TRBV12-4 and TRBJ1-1; TRBD1 is a possible D gene (5 bases). V lost 3 bases to trimming and J lost 6 bases, with 11 bases between them. The CDR3 runs 13 residues. CDR3 loop: CASSLRGFAEAFF. The DNA for the CDR3 is TGTGCCAGCAGTTTGCGGGGGTTCGCTGAAGCTTTCTTT.

The chain recombines TRBV7-9 with TRBJ2-2; TRBD2 matches 9 bases. CDR1 SEHNR and CDR2 FQNEAQ come from the germline V gene (reference sequence). V lost 1 base to trimming and J lost 3 bases; unmatched junction nucleotides: 6. This CDR3 comprises 17 residues. This CDR3 reads CASSLGASGGYTGELFF. As DNA, the CDR3 is TGTGCCAGCAGCTTAGGGGCCAGCGGGGGGTACACCGGGGAGCTGTTTTTT.

This chain links TRBV6-2 or TRBV6-3 with TRBJ2-1, with 10 bases matching TRBD2. Germline trimming cut 5 bases from V and 9 bases from J; bases unmatched to any gene: 13. CDR3 length equals 16 residues. CDR1 is MNHEY and CDR2 is SVGEGT in the germline V gene. For the CDR3, the DNA is TGTGCCAGCAGTCCCCCTCAGCGGGGGGGCCTTGGTGAGCAGTTCTTC. Translation: CASSPPQRGGLGEQFF.

DNA of the CDR3: TGCGCCAGCAGGGGCCAGCGGATCCCGTATGGCTACACCTTC. It specifies CASRGQRIPYGYTF. The chain couples TRBV10-2 to TRBJ1-2; D gene uncertain. CDR1 is WSHSY and CDR2 is SAAADI in the germline V gene. The CDR3 contains 14 residues. The V and J ends lost 6 bases and 5 bases respectively, with 16 bases between them.

The chain uses TRBV2 and TRBJ1-1, with D possibly matching TRBD1 (6 bases). This CDR3 has 13 amino acids. Germline V gene lookup returns CDR1 SNHLY and CDR2 FYNNEI. The V end lost 8 bases, the J end lost 11 bases, and 21 bases lay between the germline ends. The CDR3, as DNA: TGTGCCAGCCTCGGGGAAGGGGGACGAAGGGCTTTCTTT. Translated: CASLGEGGRRAFF.

J is TRBJ1-5 and V is TRBV7-8; D is uncertain. CDR1 SGHVS and CDR2 FQNEAQ come from the germline V gene. Trimming cost V 5 bases and J 0 bases, with 11 bases left between them. This CDR3 region has 15 residues. The CDR3 nucleotides read TGTGCCAGCAGCCTCCGACTGAATAGCAATCAGCCCCAGCATTTT. This codes for CASSLRLNSNQPQHF.

This clone was counted between two and nine times. The rearrangement joins TRBV30 to TRBJ2-7; D is uncertain. CDR3 length: 14 amino acids. The V end was cut by 2 bases, the J end by 0 bases, with 11 bases between. Per the germline V gene, CDR1 is GTSNPN and CDR2 is SVGIG (reference sequence). This CDR3 reads CAWSYPGGSYEQYF. The CDR3 nucleotides are TGTGCCTGGAGTTACCCGGGTGGCTCCTACGAGCAGTACTTC.

This clone appeared a few times. The gene calls are TRBV29-1 and TRBJ1-2; possible D gene TRBD1, 5 bases. The CDR3 spans 15 residues. Germline CDR1 SQVTM, CDR2 ANQGSEA. Between the trimmed V and J ends, which lost 0 bases and 2 bases, there was a span of 13 bases. The CDR3 DNA reads as TGCAGCGTTGAAGATCCAGGGAACTTGAACTATGGCTACACCTTC. Its protein is CSVEDPGNLNYGYTF.

This chain's CDR3 is CASSLGTGGRPEAFF. The CDR3 DNA is TGTGCCAGCAGCTTAGGAACGGGGGGGCGGCCTGAAGCTTTCTTT. The genes are TRBV11-1 and TRBJ1-1; D perhaps matches TRBD1 (6 bases). Trimming cost V 1 base and J 6 bases, with 15 bases left between them. CDR1 and CDR2 (germline): SGHAT, FQDESV (reference sequence). The CDR3 totals 15 residues.

This clone has a single count. The J gene is TRBJ1-3, the V gene TRBV11-2, with 11 bases matching TRBD1. The CDR3 runs 15 residues. Germline loops: CDR1 SGHAT, CDR2 FQNNGV. Losses at the gene ends were 5 bases for V and 4 bases for J; bases not matched to a gene: 4. The CDR3 spells CASSPGTGGGNTIYF. The DNA of the CDR3 is TGTGCCAGCAGCCCCGGGACAGGGGGAGGAAACACCATATATTTT.

V usage is TRBV10-2 and J usage is TRBJ1-1; maybe TRBD1 (5 bases). This CDR3 has 15 residues. Trimming pared 4 bases from V and 4 bases from J, leaving 16 bases between. CDR1 is WSHSY, CDR2 SAAADI, per germline. The CDR3 nucleotides read TGCGCCAGCAGTGGCAGGGCTGAGAGATTCACTGAAGCTTTCTTT. Protein product: CASSGRAERFTEAFF.

This clone was seen just once. The chain has TRBV5-5 and TRBJ2-7; TRBD1 aligns across 7 bases. Germline V CDR1 and CDR2: SGHKS, YYEKEE (reference sequence). The CDR3 is made up of 14 amino acids. The trim removed 0 bases at V and 1 base at J, leaving 1 base unmatched. In DNA form, the CDR3 reads TGTGCCAGCAGCTTGGCGGGACAGTCCTACGAGCAGTACTTC. This translates into CASSLAGQSYEQYF.

CDR3 sequence: CASSHQTGENSPLHF. DNA of the CDR3: TGCGCCAGCAGCCACCAGACAGGGGAAAATTCACCCCTCCACTTT. The chain joins TRBV4-3 to TRBJ1-6; 8 bases fit TRBD1. From germline, CDR1 is LGHNA and CDR2 YSLEER. J lost 7 bases, V lost 3 bases, and 5 bases had no gene match. This CDR3 has 15 residues.

The chain combines TRBV6-2 or TRBV6-3 with TRBJ1-2; 8 bases align to TRBD1. CDR1 and CDR2 from the germline V gene are MNHEY and SVGEGT. V dropped 6 bases and J dropped 3; count of bases not matched to a gene: 9. CDR3 size: 15 residues. In DNA, the CDR3 is TGTGCCAGCAGCCAAGGACAGGGTGTAGACTATGGCTACACCTTC. Amino acids: CASSQGQGVDYGYTF.

The chain couples TRBV9 to TRBJ1-2; TRBD1 is a possible D gene (6 bases). Trimming left V 1 base short and J 2 bases short, with 6 bases between. CDR1 SGDLS and CDR2 YYNGEE come from the germline V gene. The CDR3 has 13 amino acids. CDR3 sequence: CASSVQGNYGYTF. The CDR3 DNA reads TGTGCCAGCAGCGTACAGGGGAACTATGGCTACACCTTC.

This clone was counted between two and nine times. The V call is TRBV25-1, the J call TRBJ1-6; D is undetermined. V dropped 8 bases and J dropped 0 bases, with 11 bases sitting between them. CDR3 length: 15 amino acids. Looked up from germline, CDR1 is MGHDK and CDR2 is SYGVNS. This chain's CDR3 is CASRGFSSYNSPLHF. In nucleotides, the CDR3 is TGTGCCAGCCGGGGATTTAGCTCCTATAATTCACCCCTCCACTTT.

The chain is built from TRBV4-2 and TRBJ1-2; 7 positions match TRBD1. Trimming cost V 2 bases and J 5 bases; bases outside gene matches: 8. Germline V gives CDR1 LGHNA, CDR2 YNFKEQ. The CDR3 is made up of 15 amino acids. The CDR3 DNA is TGTGCCAGCAGCCAACCGACGGGACAGCTATATGGCTACACCTTC. This encodes CASSQPTGQLYGYTF.

The chain links TRBV6-5 to TRBJ2-5; 7 bases map to TRBD1. Germline CDR1 MNHEY, CDR2 SVGAGI. J gave up 1 base and V 10 bases, and 6 bases lay outside the gene matches. This CDR3 comprises 13 residues. The CDR3 loop reads CAIRGTAQETQYF. CDR3 DNA sequence: TGTGCCATCCGAGGGACAGCCCAAGAGACCCAGTACTTC.

The V call is TRBV4-1, the J call TRBJ1-1; D remains ambiguous. This CDR3 region has 14 residues. Germline values: CDR1 MGHRA, CDR2 YSYEKL. V gave up 5 bases and J gave up 4 bases, with 14 bases separating them. The CDR3 bases are TGCGCCAGCAGCTATACCGGGGAGGGCACTGAAGCTTTCTTT. It translates to CASSYTGEGTEAFF.

V usage is TRBV18 and J usage is TRBJ1-2; 7 bases map to TRBD1. The CDR3 sequence is 14 residues long. Germline loops: CDR1 KGHSH, CDR2 LQKENI. Losses at the gene ends were 2 bases for V and 5 bases for J; bases not matched to a gene: 5. CDR3 in amino acids: CASSPTTGSYGYTF. CDR3 DNA sequence: TGTGCCAGCTCACCAACGACAGGGTCTTATGGCTACACCTTC.

This chain connects TRBV6-5 to TRBJ1-1, with 7 bases identical to TRBD1. Germline V gene sequence: CDR1 MNHEY, CDR2 SVGAGI. The CDR3 spans 15 residues. V was clipped by 2 bases and J by 1 base; unmatched bases: 4. The CDR3 reads CASSYVSGGNTEAFF. DNA of the CDR3: TGTGCCAGCAGTTACGTTTCAGGGGGGAACACTGAAGCTTTCTTT.

The CDR3 is CASSGSGTGVTYEQYF. The CDR3 DNA reads TGTGCCAGCAGTGGATCCGGGACAGGGGTTACCTACGAGCAGTACTTC. The V gene is TRBV6-2 or TRBV6-3, the J gene TRBJ2-7, with 10 bases lining up with TRBD1. V was pared by 5 bases and J by 2 bases, with 9 bases of the junction left unmatched. In germline, CDR1 is MNHEY, CDR2 SVGEGT. The CDR3 is made up of 16 amino acids.

The V and J genes are TRBV11-2 and TRBJ2-2; tentatively, D is TRBD1 (5 bases). The CDR3 runs 15 residues. Germline loops: CDR1 SGHAT, CDR2 FQNNGV. The V end was cut by 5 bases, the J end by 6 bases, with 16 bases between. In DNA form, the CDR3 reads TGTGCCAGCAGCCTAACTCATGGGGCTCCCGGGGAGCTGTTTTTT. This gives the protein CASSLTHGAPGELFF.

The chain uses TRBV5-5 and TRBJ2-3, with 7 bases matching TRBD2. Germline-derived CDR1 and CDR2 are SGHKS and YYEKEE (reference sequence). The CDR3 totals 14 residues. Trimming removed 6 bases from V and 1 base from J; junction bases left unmatched: 5. CDR3 protein: CASTMSGGTDTQYF. CDR3 nucleotide sequence: TGTGCCAGCACCATGAGCGGGGGCACAGATACGCAGTATTTT.

The chain has TRBV11-2 and TRBJ2-2; D is unclear. This CDR3 has 14 amino acids. V was trimmed by 1 base and J by 5 bases, leaving 8 bases between them. The V gene's germline CDR1 is SGHAT and CDR2 FQNNGV. The CDR3 here is CASSLVAATGELFF. The CDR3 coding sequence is TGTGCCAGCAGCTTAGTGGCGGCTACCGGGGAGCTGTTTTTT.